The TCR beta chain described here comes from a study of blood T cell repertoires in COVID-19. About the research overall: Samples came from the United States, Italy and Spain, spanning acute and convalescent COVID-19. From T cells, B-cell-depleted T cells, or PBMCs came the material, which was cDNA or gDNA.

Original methodology: From reference gene primer amplification, estimates of nucleated cell counts were derived. Generated by immunoSEQ multiplex PCR, the TCRdb table keeps only in-frame clones and is missing some. The DNA was the basis for D and trimming; V, J and clone size are from that table. Found here are 150,000 to 200,000 clones, about four fifths of them singletons; the top ten hold about 14%. CDR3 length: 17 residues. The V segment lost 5 bases and the J segment 0 bases; nucleotides outside the gene matches: 12. CDR1 KGHDR and CDR2 SFDVKD come from the germline V gene. The sequence was collected from a woman of 80 years or more with acute or convalescent COVID-19. The sequenced sample consisted of peripheral blood. The chain joins TRBV24-1 to TRBJ2-7, with 7 bases that match TRBD1. This CDR3 reads CATSVEGFRDSSYEQYF. DNA of the CDR3: TGTGCCACCAGTGTCGAAGGGTTCCGGGACAGCTCCTACGAGCAGTACTTC.